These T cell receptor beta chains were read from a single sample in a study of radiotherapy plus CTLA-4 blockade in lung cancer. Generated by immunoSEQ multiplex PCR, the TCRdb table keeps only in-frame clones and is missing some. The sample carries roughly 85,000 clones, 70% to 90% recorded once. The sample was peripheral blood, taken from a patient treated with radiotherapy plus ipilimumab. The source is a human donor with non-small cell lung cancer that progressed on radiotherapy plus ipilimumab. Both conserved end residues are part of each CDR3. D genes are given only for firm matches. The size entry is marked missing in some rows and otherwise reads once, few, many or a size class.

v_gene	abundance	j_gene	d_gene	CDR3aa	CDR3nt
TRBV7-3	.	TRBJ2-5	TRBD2	CASSSSTSGRETQYF	TGTGCCAGCAGCTCTTCGACTAGCGGGAGAGAGACCCAGTACTTC
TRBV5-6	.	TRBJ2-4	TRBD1	CASSLGDRRENIQYF	TGTGCCAGCAGCTTGGGGGACAGGAGGGAAAACATTCAGTACTTC
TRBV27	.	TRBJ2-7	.	CATTHRELVYYYEQYF	TGTGCCACCACTCATAGGGAGTTGGTTTATTACTACGAGCAGTACTTC
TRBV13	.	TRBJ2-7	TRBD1	CASSLGQGTPYYEQYF	TGTGCCAGCAGCCTCGGACAGGGAACCCCTTACTACGAGCAGTACTTC
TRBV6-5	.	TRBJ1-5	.	CASGVMHSNQPQHF	TGTGCCAGCGGAGTTATGCATAGCAATCAGCCCCAGCATTTT
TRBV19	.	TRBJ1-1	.	CASSMSMNTEAFF	TGTGCCAGTAGTATGAGCATGAACACTGAAGCTTTCTTT
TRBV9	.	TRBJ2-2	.	CASSVQGPPNTGELFF	TGTGCCAGCAGCGTACAGGGCCCCCCGAACACCGGGGAGCTGTTTTTT
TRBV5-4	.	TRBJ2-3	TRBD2	CASSLDGGRGTDTQYF	TGTGCCAGCAGCTTGGATGGCGGGAGAGGGACAGATACGCAGTATTTT
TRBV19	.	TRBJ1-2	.	CASSTTGRNYGYTF	TGTGCCAGTAGTACAACGGGACGGAACTATGGCTACACCTTC
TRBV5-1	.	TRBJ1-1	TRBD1	CASSPPGTGNTEAFF	TGCGCCAGCAGCCCCCCCGGGACAGGGAACACTGAAGCTTTCTTT
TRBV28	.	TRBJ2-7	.	CASGRPGEQYF	TGTGCCAGCGGACGTCCTGGGGAGCAGTACTTC
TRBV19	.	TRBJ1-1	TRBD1	CASIKTGGAEAFF	TGTGCCAGTATCAAGACAGGGGGGGCTGAAGCTTTCTTT
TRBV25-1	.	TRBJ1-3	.	CASSAGYSGNTIYF	TGTGCCAGCAGTGCGGGGTACTCTGGAAACACCATATATTTT
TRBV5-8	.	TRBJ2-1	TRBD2	CASRGGPVVNEQFF	TGTGCCAGCAGGGGAGGGCCCGTAGTCAATGAGCAGTTCTTC
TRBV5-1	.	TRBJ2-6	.	CASSQGNSGANVLTF	TGCGCCAGCAGCCAGGGAAACTCTGGGGCCAACGTCCTGACTTTC
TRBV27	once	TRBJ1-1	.	CASRPRGERTEAFF	TGTGCCAGCAGGCCGAGGGGTGAACGGACTGAAGCTTTCTTT
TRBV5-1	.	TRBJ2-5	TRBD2	CASKAGLASGAQETQYF	TGCGCCAGCAAGGCCGGGTTGGCTAGCGGTGCACAAGAGACCCAGTACTTC
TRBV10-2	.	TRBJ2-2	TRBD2	CASSEAGGPVGELFF	TGCGCCAGCAGTGAGGCGGGGGGGCCGGTCGGGGAGCTGTTTTTT
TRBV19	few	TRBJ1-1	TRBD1	CASQNRGRDTEAFF	TGTGCCAGCCAAAACAGGGGGCGAGACACTGAAGCTTTCTTT
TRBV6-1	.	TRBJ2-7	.	CASSEALWYNGPVEQYF	TGTGCCAGCAGTGAAGCGCTGTGGTACAACGGCCCAGTAGAGCAGTACTTC
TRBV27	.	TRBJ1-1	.	CASSSDRGNTEAFF	TGTGCCAGCAGTTCGGACAGAGGGAACACTGAAGCTTTCTTT
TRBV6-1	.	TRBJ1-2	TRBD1	CASSEVTGGNYGYTF	TGTGCCAGCAGTGAAGTCACAGGGGGTAACTATGGCTACACCTTC
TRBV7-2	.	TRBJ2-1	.	CASSLLRGRLNEQFF	TGTGCCAGCAGCTTACTGCGCGGACGCCTAAATGAGCAGTTCTTC
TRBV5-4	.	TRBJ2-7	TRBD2	CASSLGTSGPSYEQYF	TGTGCCAGCAGCTTGGGTACTAGCGGACCCTCCTACGAGCAGTACTTC
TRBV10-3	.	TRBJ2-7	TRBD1	CATGQGGYEQYF	TGTGCCACTGGACAGGGAGGATACGAGCAGTACTTC
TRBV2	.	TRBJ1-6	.	CASSDVRARSPLHF	TGTGCCAGCAGCGATGTCAGGGCCCGGTCACCCCTCCACTTT
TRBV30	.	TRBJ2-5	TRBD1	CAWSVTAGGRETQYF	TGTGCCTGGAGTGTAACGGCAGGGGGCCGGGAGACCCAGTACTTC
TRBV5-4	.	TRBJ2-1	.	CASSLVGQGGNEQFF	TGTGCCAGCAGCTTGGTTGGACAAGGAGGTAATGAGCAGTTCTTC
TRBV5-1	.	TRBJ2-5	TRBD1	CASSSDDRAQYF	TGCGCCAGCAGCTCCGATGACAGGGCCCAGTACTTC
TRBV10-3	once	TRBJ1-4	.	CAISRGTNEKLFF	TGTGCCATCAGTAGGGGTACTAATGAAAAACTGTTTTTT
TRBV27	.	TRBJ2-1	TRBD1	CASSPPTGTQFF	TGTGCCAGCAGTCCCCCGACAGGGACCCAGTTCTTC
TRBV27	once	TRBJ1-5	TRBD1	CASSPRTGLQPQHF	TGTGCCAGCAGTCCCCGGACAGGGCTTCAGCCCCAGCATTTT
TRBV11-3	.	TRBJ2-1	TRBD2	CASSDGREFSYNEQFF	TGTGCCAGCAGCGACGGGAGGGAGTTTTCCTACAATGAGCAGTTCTTC
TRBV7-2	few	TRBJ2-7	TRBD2	CASSPTQTSGRGYEQYF	TGTGCCAGCAGCCCAACCCAGACTAGCGGGAGAGGGTACGAGCAGTACTTC
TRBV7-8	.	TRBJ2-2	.	CASSLWYSQAGELFF	TGTGCCAGCAGCTTGTGGTATAGCCAGGCCGGGGAGCTGTTTTTT
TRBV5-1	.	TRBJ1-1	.	CASSLVGVTANTEAFF	TGCGCCAGCAGCTTGGTAGGTGTAACGGCGAACACTGAAGCTTTCTTT
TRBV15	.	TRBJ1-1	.	CATSRDGDIRAANTEAFF	TGTGCCACCAGCAGAGATGGGGATATCAGGGCGGCGAACACTGAAGCTTTCTTT
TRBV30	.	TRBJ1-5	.	CAWSVRVNQPQHF	TGTGCCTGGAGTGTCAGGGTAAATCAGCCCCAGCATTTT
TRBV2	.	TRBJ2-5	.	CASSPVGAQTQYF	TGTGCCAGCAGCCCCGTCGGGGCCCAGACCCAGTACTTC
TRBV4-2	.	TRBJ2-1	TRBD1	CASSQGDRVNNEQFF	TGTGCCAGCAGCCAAGGTGACAGGGTCAACAATGAGCAGTTCTTC
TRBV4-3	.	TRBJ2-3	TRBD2	CASSQGLAGGGDTQYF	TGCGCCAGCAGCCAAGGACTAGCGGGAGGAGGGGATACGCAGTATTTT
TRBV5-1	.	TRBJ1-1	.	CASSFIGDRKAFF	TGCGCCAGCAGCTTTATAGGGGACCGCAAAGCTTTCTTT
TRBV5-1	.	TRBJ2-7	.	CASSRESSYEQYF	TGCGCCAGCTCTAGGGAAAGCTCCTACGAGCAGTACTTC
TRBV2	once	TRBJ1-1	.	CASRGGRMNTEAFF	TGTGCCAGCAGGGGGGGACGGATGAACACTGAAGCTTTCTTT
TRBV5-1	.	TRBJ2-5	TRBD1	CASSSGGQTNQETQYF	TGCGCCAGCAGCTCAGGGGGACAGACAAACCAAGAGACCCAGTACTTC
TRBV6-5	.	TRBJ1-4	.	CASRGYATNEKLFF	TGTGCCTCCAGGGGATATGCAACTAATGAAAAACTGTTTTTT
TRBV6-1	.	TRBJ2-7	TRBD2	CASSEARTSGIFLVYEQYF	TGTGCCAGCAGTGAAGCTCGGACTAGCGGTATCTTTTTAGTCTACGAGCAGTACTTC
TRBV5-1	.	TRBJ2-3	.	CASSSGFPDTQYF	TGCGCCAGCAGCTCGGGGTTTCCAGATACGCAGTATTTT